This T cell receptor beta chain was found in a study of shared clonotypes between healthy human individuals. Regarding the study as a whole: Estimated richness was generally greater in naive than memory subsets. Roughly 5% of naive CD4 clonotypes were common to a few donors.

V lost 5 bases, J lost 3 bases, and 17 bases lay in between. CDR1 MDHEN and CDR2 SYDVKM come from the germline V gene. The CDR3 is 16 amino acids. Genomic DNA belonging to each subset was distributed in equal measure over several immunoSEQ plates. Measured with immunoSEQ multiplex PCR; TCRdb has only the in-frame clones, and not every one. This sample has more than 2 million clones, with over 85% found just once. Details on this clone: The antigen is unknown.

The source material was naive CD4+ T cells sorted from blood. Subset given: CD45RA+ positively selected. The TCR comes from a man aged 18 to 29 in good health. This chain uses TRBV28 with TRBJ1-5, with D possibly being TRBD1 (5 bases). The CDR3 nucleotides are TGTGCCAGCAGTGACTCTGGGGGGACGTTCAATCAGCCCCAGCATTTT. This gives the protein CASSDSGGTFNQPQHF.